These 2 T cell receptor beta chains originate from one sample sequenced in a study of shared clonotypes between healthy human individuals. TCRdb keeps only in-frame clones here, not all; method: immunoSEQ multiplex PCR. The data contain some 530,000 clones, around 73% of them singletons. The specimen was PBMCs. The source is a woman aged 40 to 50 in good health. Some clones in this sample may be carry-over from other donors' samples.

This rearrangement joins TRBV14 to TRBJ2-7, with 11 nucleotides matching TRBD1. The CDR3 is made up of 16 amino acids. Unmatched junction bases numbered 6, after V lost 1 base and J lost 4 bases. CDR1 SGHDN and CDR2 FVKESK come from the germline V gene. CDR3 loop: CASSQGFGTGGYEQYF. CDR3 sequence (DNA): TGTGCCAGCAGCCAAGGGTTCGGGACAGGGGGTTACGAGCAGTACTTC.

The chain couples TRBV9 to TRBJ2-1; TRBD1 matches at 7 bases. The CDR3 runs 13 residues. J gave up 7 bases and V 1 base, and 2 bases lay outside the gene matches. Germline loops: CDR1 SGDLS, CDR2 YYNGEE. Written as DNA, the CDR3 is TGTGCCAGCAGCGTACCACAGGGGAATGAGCAGTTCTTC. This sequence encodes CASSVPQGNEQFF. The entire variable domain, with the rest obtained from reference TRBV9 and TRBJ2-1, is as follows: DSGVTQTPKHLITATGQRVTLRCSPRSGDLSVYWYQQSLDQGLQFLIQYYNGEERAKGNILERFSAQQFPDLHSELNLSSLELGDSALYFCASSVPQGNEQFFGPGTRLTVL.